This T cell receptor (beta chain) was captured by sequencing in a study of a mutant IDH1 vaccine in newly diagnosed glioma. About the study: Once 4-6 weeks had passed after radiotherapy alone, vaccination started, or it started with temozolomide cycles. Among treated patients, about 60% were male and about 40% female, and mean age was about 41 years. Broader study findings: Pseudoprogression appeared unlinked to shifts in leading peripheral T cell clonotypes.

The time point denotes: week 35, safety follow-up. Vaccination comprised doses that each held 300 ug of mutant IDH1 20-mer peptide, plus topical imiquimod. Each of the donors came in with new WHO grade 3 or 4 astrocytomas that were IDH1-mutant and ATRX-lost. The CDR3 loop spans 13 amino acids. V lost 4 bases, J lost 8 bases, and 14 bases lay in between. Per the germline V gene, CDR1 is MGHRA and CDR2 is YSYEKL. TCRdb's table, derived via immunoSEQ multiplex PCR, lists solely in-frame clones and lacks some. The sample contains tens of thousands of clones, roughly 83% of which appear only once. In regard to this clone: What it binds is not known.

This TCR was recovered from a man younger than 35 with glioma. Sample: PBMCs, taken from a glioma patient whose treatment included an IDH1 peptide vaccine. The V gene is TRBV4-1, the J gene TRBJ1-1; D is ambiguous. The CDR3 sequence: CASSLRAPGEAFF. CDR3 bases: TGCGCCAGCAGCCTAAGGGCCCCGGGCGAAGCTTTCTTT.